The 7 T cell receptor beta chains presented below share a single source sample, sequenced in a study of blood T cell repertoires in COVID-19. Sequenced by immunoSEQ multiplex PCR; TCRdb stores in-frame clones only, minus some. The table has some 180,000 clones, 80% to 90% seen once. The source material was peripheral blood. All receptors come from a woman in her thirties or forties with COVID-19, enrolled during active disease.

This clone was found once. The chain recombines TRBV11-2 with TRBJ2-1, with a tentative D call TRBD2 (6 bases). The CDR3 runs 17 residues. Germline CDR1 is SGHAT and CDR2 is FQNNGV. V lost 8 bases and J lost 9, with 29 bases in between. The CDR3: CASGTPGPGSLGGEQFF. Here the CDR3 DNA reads TGTGCCAGCGGCACCCCAGGGCCGGGTTCCTTGGGGGGTGAGCAGTTCTTC.

The chain carries TRBV27 and TRBJ2-7; TRBD2 agrees at 7 bases. The V gene end was trimmed by 3 bases and the J gene end by 11 bases; junction bases not matched to a gene: 4. CDR3 length: 11 amino acids. Germline V lookup: CDR1 MNHEY, CDR2 SMNVEV (reference sequence). In DNA form, the CDR3 reads TGTGCCAGCAGTTTTGGGGGGGTGGAGTACTTC. Translating it yields CASSFGGVEYF.

The gene calls are TRBV15 and TRBJ2-7, with 7 bases matching TRBD1. This CDR3 comprises 14 residues. The V gene end was trimmed by 3 bases and the J gene end by 2 bases; junction bases not matched to a gene: 4. Germline V gene lookup returns CDR1 LNHNV and CDR2 YYDKDF (reference sequence). The CDR3 sequence: CATSSTGDPYEQYF. Written as DNA, the CDR3 is TGTGCCACCAGCAGCACAGGGGATCCCTACGAGCAGTACTTC.

The chain employs TRBV7-3 and TRBJ2-3; 9 nucleotides agree with TRBD2. The CDR3 has 14 amino acids. Per germline, CDR1 SGHTA and CDR2 FQGTGA. V was pared by 5 bases and J by 0 bases, with 0 bases of the junction left unmatched. The CDR3 sequence is CASSLAGSTDTQYF. In nucleotides, the CDR3 is TGTGCCAGCAGCCTAGCGGGGAGCACAGATACGCAGTATTTT.

V usage is TRBV11-2 and J usage is TRBJ1-5, with 7 bases fitting TRBD1. The CDR3 spans 16 residues. Trimming cost V 1 base and J 3 bases; bases outside gene matches: 6. Germline CDR1 is SGHAT and CDR2 is FQNNGV. The CDR3 spells CASSLGSGQVNQPQHF. The CDR3 nucleotides read TGTGCCAGCAGCTTAGGATCAGGACAGGTCAATCAGCCCCAGCATTTT.

The CDR3 nucleotides read TGTGCCAGCAGGAGCGGAAACACCGGGGAGCTGTTTTTT. This translates into CASRSGNTGELFF. The genes are TRBV7-8 and TRBJ2-2; D may be TRBD2 (5 bases). Per the germline V gene, CDR1 is SGHVS and CDR2 is FQNEAQ. This CDR3 has 13 amino acids. The V gene lost 6 bases and the J gene lost 2 bases, with 7 bases spanning the gap.

This chain joins TRBV3-1 (or the pseudogene TRBV3-2) and TRBJ2-1, with D hard to call. This CDR3 is 15 amino acids long. Trimming pared 4 bases from V and 0 bases from J, leaving 10 bases between. The germline V gene has CDR1 LGHDT and CDR2 YNNKEL (reference sequence). CDR3 region: CASSRQANSYNEQFF. In nucleotides, the CDR3 is TGTGCCAGCAGCCGGCAGGCAAACTCCTACAATGAGCAGTTCTTC.